Reported below is one T cell receptor beta chain. Its target is not known. Germline CDR1 reads SGHDT; CDR2 reads YYEEEE. V dropped 0 bases and J dropped 4 bases, with 19 bases sitting between them. The CDR3 sequence is 17 residues long. The data were taken from a study of T cell responses to AZD1222 COVID-19 vaccine. General study points: At baseline, seropositivity was found in only five or six AZD1222 recipients.

Method: immunoSEQ multiplex PCR; TCRdb's copy keeps in-frame clones and lacks some. The table has more than 110,000 clones, roughly 90% seen once. The sample was peripheral blood, taken on day 0 of AZD1222 vaccination. This rearrangement joins TRBV5-6 to TRBJ1-2; possible D gene TRBD1, 6 bases. This sequence was found in an adult in good health. The CDR3 region is CASSLVRGDTNPYGYTF. DNA for the CDR3: TGTGCCAGCAGCTTGGTACGTGGGGACACAAACCCCTATGGCTACACCTTC. The full variable domain, in which reference TRBV5-6 and TRBJ1-2 provide the parts outside the CDR3, is DAGVTQSPTHLIKTRGQQVTLRCSPKSGHDTVSWYQQALGQGPQFIFQYYEEEERQRGNFPDRFSGHQFPNYSSELNVNALLLGDSALYLCASSLVRGDTNPYGYTFGSGTRLTVV.